The 13 T cell receptor beta chains below were found in one sample sequenced in a study of PD-1 blockade in classical Hodgkin lymphoma. Clones were sequenced by immunoSEQ multiplex PCR, and TCRdb holds only the in-frame ones, with some missing. The table has some 33,000 clones, around 80% seen once. Time point: cycle 4 day 1 (C4D1), after 5 to 7 weeks of nivolumab. After autologous stem cell transplantation all patients relapsed, and prior brentuximab vedotin exposure differed between cohorts. This material consisted of peripheral blood mononuclear cells (PBMCs), taken before the fourth cycle of nivolumab. These receptors all come from a human donor with classical Hodgkin lymphoma.

The chain has TRBV29-1 and TRBJ1-1, with D uncertain. This CDR3 comprises 13 residues. In germline, CDR1 is SQVTM, CDR2 ANQGSEA. Trimming left V 4 bases short and J 0 bases short, with 9 bases between. The CDR3 loop reads CSVARVLNTEAFF. DNA of the CDR3: TGCAGCGTTGCGCGGGTGCTGAACACTGAAGCTTTCTTT.

The chain employs TRBV19 and TRBJ2-2, with 13 nucleotides matching TRBD2. The germline gives CDR1 LNHDA, CDR2 SQIVND (reference sequence). The CDR3 is 18 amino acids. V lost 7 bases to trimming and J lost 8 bases; unmatched junction nucleotides: 16. CDR3 protein: CASNQKGRGTSGTGELFF. The CDR3 DNA follows: TGTGCCAGTAACCAGAAAGGGAGGGGGACTAGCGGGACTGGGGAGCTGTTTTTT.

This clone was seen once. The V gene is TRBV30, the J gene TRBJ1-1; possible D gene TRBD1, 6 bases. Germline-derived CDR1 and CDR2 are GTSNPN and SVGIG (reference sequence). The CDR3 is 13 residues long. Trimming stripped 3 bases from V and 1 base from J, with 9 bases between. For the CDR3, the DNA is TGTGCCTGGAGGCACAGGGAGAACACTGAAGCTTTCTTT. This translates into CAWRHRENTEAFF.

This sequence joins TRBV6-6 and TRBJ1-5; 11 nucleotides align to TRBD1. Germline assignment: CDR1 MNHNY and CDR2 SVGAGI (reference sequence). This CDR3 comprises 16 residues. V shed 7 bases and J 4 bases; nucleotides not matched to a gene: 9. CDR3 bases: TGTGCCAGCAACCGACCGGGGACAGGGGGGAATCAGCCCCAGCATTTT. As protein: CASNRPGTGGNQPQHF.

V usage is TRBV7-2 and J usage is TRBJ2-2, with TRBD2 as a possible D gene (5 bases). This CDR3 contains 15 residues. Germline CDR1 and CDR2: SGHTA and FQGNSA. Trimming removed 6 bases from V and 5 bases from J, with 16 bases in between. Written as DNA, the CDR3 is TGTGCCAGCAGGACGGAGATCGGCGGGACCGGGGAGCTGTTTTTT. Translating gives CASRTEIGGTGELFF.

This chain joins TRBV18 and TRBJ2-3; TRBD1 or TRBD2 may be the D gene (5 bases each). Between the trimmed V and J ends, which lost 2 bases and 6 bases, there was a span of 12 bases. The germline V gene has CDR1 KGHSH and CDR2 LQKENI. The CDR3 has 14 residues. The CDR3 loop is CASSPGTWRDTQYF. The CDR3 region has the DNA TGTGCCAGCTCACCAGGGACGTGGCGGGATACGCAGTATTTT.

The V gene is TRBV27, the J gene TRBJ2-3; 8 positions match TRBD1. V shed 5 bases and J 3 bases; nucleotides not matched to a gene: 4. Germline V lookup: CDR1 MNHEY, CDR2 SMNVEV (reference sequence). The CDR3 spans 14 residues. CDR3 sequence reads: CASSRQGPTDTQYF. In nucleotides, the CDR3 is TGTGCCAGCAGTCGACAGGGGCCGACAGATACGCAGTATTTT.

The CDR3 loop is CASRAGTSDPLYQETQYF. CDR3 DNA sequence: TGTGCCAGCAGGGCAGGGACGAGCGATCCCCTGTACCAAGAGACCCAGTACTTC. This sequence joins TRBV27 and TRBJ2-5; D possibly matches TRBD1 or TRBD2 (5 bases each). Trimming stripped 6 bases from V and 0 bases from J, with 23 bases between. CDR3 length: 18 residues. Germline CDR1 MNHEY, CDR2 SMNVEV (reference sequence).

The chain uses TRBV11-3 and TRBJ2-3; TRBD2 might be the D (5 bases). Germline V gene lookup returns CDR1 SGHNT and CDR2 YENEEA. V gave up 4 bases and J gave up 4 bases, with 15 bases separating them. The CDR3 is 15 amino acids. For the CDR3, the DNA is TGTGCCAGCAGCTCGGATTCCGGGGTGTCAGATACGCAGTATTTT. Amino acids: CASSSDSGVSDTQYF.

The rearrangement joins TRBV19 to TRBJ1-1; 7 positions match TRBD1. The CDR3 sequence is 13 residues long. V dropped 3 bases and J dropped 5; count of bases not matched to a gene: 3. CDR1 and CDR2 (germline): LNHDA, SQIVND (reference sequence). CDR3 sequence: CASSIGTDTEAFF. Here the CDR3 DNA reads TGTGCCAGTAGTATCGGGACAGATACTGAAGCTTTCTTT. The variable domain in full, with the rest retrieved from reference TRBV19 and TRBJ1-1, is DGGITQSPKYLFRKEGQNVTLSCEQNLNHDAMYWYRQDPGQGLRLIYYSQIVNDFQKGDIAEGYSVSREKKESFPLTVTSAQKNPTAFYLCASSIGTDTEAFFGQGTRLTVV.

In this sample, this clone turned up a few times. The chain combines TRBV11-2 with TRBJ2-7; D ambiguous. V was trimmed by 0 bases and J by 0 bases, leaving 6 bases between them. CDR3 size: 14 residues. The germline CDR1 and CDR2 sequences are SGHAT and FQNNGV. The CDR3, as DNA: TGTGCCAGCAGCTTAGATGGTACCTCCTACGAGCAGTACTTC. The encoded protein is CASSLDGTSYEQYF.

This clone has a handful of counts. This rearrangement joins TRBV28 to TRBJ2-7, with 10 bases lining up with TRBD1. Germline V gives CDR1 MDHEN, CDR2 SYDVKM. The length of the CDR3 is 13 residues. V shed 8 bases and J 6 bases; nucleotides not matched to a gene: 7. The chain's CDR3 is CASRDRGNPEQYF. For the CDR3, the DNA is TGTGCCAGCCGGGACAGGGGAAATCCCGAGCAGTACTTC.

The CDR3 sequence: CAWTGGRGYEQYF. As DNA, the CDR3 is TGTGCCTGGACAGGGGGTCGAGGGTACGAGCAGTACTTC. The V gene is TRBV30, the J gene TRBJ2-7; TRBD1 matches at 7 bases. V shed 4 bases, J shed 4 bases, and the junction held 7 bases outside the gene matches. Germline values: CDR1 GTSNPN, CDR2 SVGIG (reference sequence). This CDR3 region has 13 residues.